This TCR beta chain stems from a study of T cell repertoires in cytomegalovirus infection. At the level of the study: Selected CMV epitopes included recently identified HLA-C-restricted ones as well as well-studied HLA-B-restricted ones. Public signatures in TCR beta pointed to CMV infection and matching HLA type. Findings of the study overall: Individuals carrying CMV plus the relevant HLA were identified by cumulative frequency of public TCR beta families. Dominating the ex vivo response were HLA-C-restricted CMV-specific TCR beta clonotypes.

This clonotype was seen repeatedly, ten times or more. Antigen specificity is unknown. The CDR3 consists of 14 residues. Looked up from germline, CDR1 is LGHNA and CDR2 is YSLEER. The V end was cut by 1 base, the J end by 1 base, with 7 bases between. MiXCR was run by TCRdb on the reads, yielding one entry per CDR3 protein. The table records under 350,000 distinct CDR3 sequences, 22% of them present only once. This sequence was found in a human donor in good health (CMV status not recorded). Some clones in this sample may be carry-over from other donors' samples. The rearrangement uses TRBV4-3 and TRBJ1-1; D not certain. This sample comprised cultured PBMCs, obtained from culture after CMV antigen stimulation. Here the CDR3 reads CASSQAPENTEAFF. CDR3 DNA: TGCGCCAGCAGCCAAGCCCCGGAGAACACTGAAGCTTTCTTT.